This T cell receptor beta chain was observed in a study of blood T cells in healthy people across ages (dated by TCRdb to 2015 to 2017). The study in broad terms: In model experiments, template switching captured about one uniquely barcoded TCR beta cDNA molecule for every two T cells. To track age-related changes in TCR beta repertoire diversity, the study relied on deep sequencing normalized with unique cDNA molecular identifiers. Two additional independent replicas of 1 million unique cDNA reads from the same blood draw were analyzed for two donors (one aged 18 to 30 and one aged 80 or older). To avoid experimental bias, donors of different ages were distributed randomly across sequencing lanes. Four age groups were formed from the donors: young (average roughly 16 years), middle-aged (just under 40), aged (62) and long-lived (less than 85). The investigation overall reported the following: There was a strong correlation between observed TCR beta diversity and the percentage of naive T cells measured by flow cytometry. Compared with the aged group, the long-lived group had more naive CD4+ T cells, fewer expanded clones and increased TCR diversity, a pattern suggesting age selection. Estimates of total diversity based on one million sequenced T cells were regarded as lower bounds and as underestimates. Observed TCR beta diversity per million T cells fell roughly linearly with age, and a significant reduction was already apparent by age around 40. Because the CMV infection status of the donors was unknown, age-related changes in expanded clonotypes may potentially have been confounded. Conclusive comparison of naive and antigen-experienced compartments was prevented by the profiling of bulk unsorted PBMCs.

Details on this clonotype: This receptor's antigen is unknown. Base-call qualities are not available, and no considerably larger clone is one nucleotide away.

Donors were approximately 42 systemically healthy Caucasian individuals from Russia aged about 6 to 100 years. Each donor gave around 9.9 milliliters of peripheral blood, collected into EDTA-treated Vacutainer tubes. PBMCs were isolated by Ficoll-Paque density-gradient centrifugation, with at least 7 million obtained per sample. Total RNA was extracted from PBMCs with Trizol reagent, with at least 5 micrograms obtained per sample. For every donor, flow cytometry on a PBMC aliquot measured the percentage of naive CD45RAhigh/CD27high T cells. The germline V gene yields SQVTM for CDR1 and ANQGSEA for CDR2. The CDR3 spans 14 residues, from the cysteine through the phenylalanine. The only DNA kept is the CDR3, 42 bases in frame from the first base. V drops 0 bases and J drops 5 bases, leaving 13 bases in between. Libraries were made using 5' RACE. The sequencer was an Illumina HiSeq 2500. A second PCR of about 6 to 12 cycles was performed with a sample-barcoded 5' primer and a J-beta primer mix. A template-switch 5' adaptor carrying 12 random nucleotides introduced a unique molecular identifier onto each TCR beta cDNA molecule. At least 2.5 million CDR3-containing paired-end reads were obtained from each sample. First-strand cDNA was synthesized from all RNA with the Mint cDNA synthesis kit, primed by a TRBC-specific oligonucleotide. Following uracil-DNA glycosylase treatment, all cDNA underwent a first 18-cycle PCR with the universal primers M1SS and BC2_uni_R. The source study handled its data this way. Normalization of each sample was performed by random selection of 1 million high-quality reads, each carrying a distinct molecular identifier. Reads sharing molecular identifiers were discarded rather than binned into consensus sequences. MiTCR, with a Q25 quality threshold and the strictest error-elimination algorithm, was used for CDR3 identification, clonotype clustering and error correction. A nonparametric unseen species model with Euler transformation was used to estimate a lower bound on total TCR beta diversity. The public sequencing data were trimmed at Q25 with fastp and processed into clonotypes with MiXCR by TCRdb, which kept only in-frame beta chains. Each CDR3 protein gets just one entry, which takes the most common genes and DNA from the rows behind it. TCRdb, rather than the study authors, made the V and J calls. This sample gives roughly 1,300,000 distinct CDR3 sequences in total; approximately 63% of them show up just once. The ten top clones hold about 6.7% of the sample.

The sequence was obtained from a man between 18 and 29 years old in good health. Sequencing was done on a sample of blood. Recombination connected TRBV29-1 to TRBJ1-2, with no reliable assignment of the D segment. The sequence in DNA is TGCAGCGTTGAAGAACGGGCCCAGAGGTATGGCTACACCTTC. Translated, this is CSVEERAQRYGYTF.